Listed here is a single TCR beta chain. Its antigen target is currently unknown. The sample holds no much larger clone one base away, and base qualities are not on file. This entry comes from a study of OX40 agonist ivuxolimab in advanced cancers. About the study as a whole: Ivuxolimab was a fully human IgG2 agonistic monoclonal antibody targeting the costimulatory receptor OX40 (CD134). Intravenous ivuxolimab was administered to patients every 2 weeks at six dose levels: 0.01, 0.1, 0.3, 1.5, 3 and 10 mg/kg. Of the roughly 50 dose-escalation patients, hepatocellular carcinoma was present in about 19, melanoma in around 15, renal cell carcinoma in 9 and head and neck cancer in 9. In the dose-escalation cohort, roughly 82% of patients were male, and the mean age was around 65 years with a range of about 20 to 80. Prior anti-PD-1, anti-PD-L1 or anti-CTLA-4 therapy was permitted, and checkpoint inhibitors had been received by less than 45% of dose-escalation patients. Partial responses occurred in three dose-escalation patients: two with cutaneous melanoma and one with hepatocellular carcinoma. Peripheral TCRbeta sequencing aimed to test whether ivuxolimab altered TCR sequence diversity and caused clonal T-cell expansion. The paper describes the monotherapy dose-escalation part (N of about 52 patients) of the phase I trial of ivuxolimab.

The paper as a whole reports these results and caveats: The antigen specificity of the peripheral T cells that underwent clonal expansion was not determined. Low levels of normalized T-cell clonal expansion were also shown by some nonresponding patients. Clonal expansion of both CD4+ and CD8+ blood T cells was observed from baseline to week 6 at doses 0.1 to 3.0 mg/kg. On average, CD8+ T cells showed more expanded clones than CD4+ T cells after ivuxolimab. In the 0.1-3.0 mg/kg groups, partial responders were among the patients with the lowest normalized peripheral clonal expansion, particularly in CD8+ T cells.

The trial excluded patients who had a history of autoimmune disease or were on systemic immunosuppression. In every dose cohort, peripheral blood was drawn for TCR sequencing at baseline, cycle 4 day 1, and cycle 7 day 1. Samples were obtained from an open-label, multicenter, first-in-human phase I dose-escalation trial of ivuxolimab. Adults with locally advanced or metastatic head and neck squamous cell, hepatocellular, melanoma or renal cell carcinoma were enrolled in the trial. Before TCR sequencing, CD4+ T cells and CD8+ T cells from peripheral blood were sorted into separate populations. Genomic DNA was extracted from sorted cells for sequencing of the TCRbeta CDR3 region. TCRbeta CDR3 regions were sequenced using the immunoSEQ Assay. TCRdb provides this immuneACCESS table in a form limited to in-frame rearrangements. Some clones are lacking; in checked studies, under half of them reflect an unresolved V gene, and why the rest are absent is not known. The sample profile shows 72,000 or so clones; approximately 89% of them were found once. Approximately 10% of the sample is taken by the ten largest.

The germline V gene gives CDR1 as MGHRA and CDR2 as YSYEKL. Reading from cysteine to phenylalanine, the CDR3 counts 14 amino acids. This entry keeps only the CDR3 DNA: 42 bases, framed from base 1. V is clipped by 2 bases and J by 1 base, and the sequence between their germline boundaries is 8 bases long. This receptor was taken from an adult with an advanced solid tumor such as melanoma, head and neck, liver or kidney cancer. The material was CD4+ or CD8+ T cells sorted from blood, obtained in a trial of the OX40 agonist ivuxolimab. The chain is assembled from TRBV4-1 and TRBJ1-1, with the D gene too uncertain to name. CDR3 protein: CASSQLMGNTEAFF. Read as DNA, the sequence is TGCGCCAGCAGCCAATTAATGGGGAACACTGAAGCTTTCTTT.